This TCR beta chain was recorded in a study of siplizumab effects on memory and regulatory T cells. Study-level findings and limits: Unstimulated subsets accounted for the mapping of only a minor share of the clones that were alloreactive. Researchers could not give a naive or memory phenotype to roughly 75-96% of proliferating CD4+ or CD8+ clones. Greater diversity than memory cells seemed evident in naive T cells, which also appeared to be major alloresponse contributors.

With respect to this clone: The antigen remains unidentified.

Sequenced by immunoSEQ multiplex PCR; TCRdb stores in-frame clones only, minus some. Among over 35,000 clones, 80% to 90% were seen once, and the ten largest hold 0.25%. The TCR comes from a human donor in good health. Material for sequencing was naive CD4+ T cells sorted from blood.

In DNA, the CDR3 is TGTGCCAGCAGCGTTAGTCAGAGGGAGACCCAGTACTTC. It is translated as CASSVSQRETQYF. The chain joins TRBV9 to TRBJ2-5; D is uncertain. The CDR3 totals 13 residues. V lost 2 bases, J lost 5 bases, and 10 bases lay in between. Germline-derived CDR1 and CDR2 are SGDLS and YYNGEE. The entire variable domain, with the rest obtained from reference TRBV9 and TRBJ2-5, is as follows: DSGVTQTPKHLITATGQRVTLRCSPRSGDLSVYWYQQSLDQGLQFLIQYYNGEERAKGNILERFSAQQFPDLHSELNLSSLELGDSALYFCASSVSQRETQYFGPGTRLLVL.